Presented here are 13 T cell receptor beta chains from one specimen sequenced in a study of CD8 T cells in ankylosing spondylitis (dated 2017 in TCRdb). The library was made by 5' RACE. This sample was sequenced with an Illumina HiSeq 2500. The raw public data were reprocessed by TCRdb itself: fastp quality trimming at Q25, MiXCR clonotype calling, in-frame beta chains only. For every CDR3 protein sequence, its rows merge into one entry that carries the most common genes and DNA. This sample comprises roughly 230,000 distinct CDR3 sequences, about 10% of them detected only once. Of the sample, approximately 2.5% is held by the ten largest clones. Sample: blood, either unsorted or a sorted T cell fraction (not recorded which). These TCRs come from a male donor with ankylosing spondylitis or in good health (not recorded which).

In this sample, this clonotype turned up many times. V and J are TRBV5-1 and TRBJ1-1; perhaps TRBD1 as D (5 bases). CDR1 is SGHRS, CDR2 YFSETQ, per germline. Trimming removed 0 bases at V and 4 bases at J, with 10 bases between. This CDR3 has 14 residues. CDR3 in amino acids: CASSLEPGSTEAFF. The CDR3 nucleotides are TGCGCCAGCAGCTTGGAACCAGGGTCCACTGAAGCTTTCTTT.

This clonotype was recorded many times. The V call is TRBV10-3, the J call TRBJ1-6; 7 bases agree with TRBD1. Germline loops: CDR1 ENHRY, CDR2 SYGVKD. CDR3 length: 14 residues. V dropped 6 bases and J dropped 7; count of bases not matched to a gene: 6. The CDR3 DNA reads TGTGCCATCAGGGCCGGGACAGTAAATTCACCCCTCCACTTT. This encodes CAIRAGTVNSPLHF.

This clonotype was seen repeatedly, ten times or more. The V gene is TRBV7-2, the J gene TRBJ1-1, with D perhaps matching TRBD1 (5 bases). V dropped 1 base and J dropped 1 base, with 10 bases sitting between them. The CDR3 runs to 15 residues. The V gene's germline CDR1 is SGHTA and CDR2 FQGNSA. CDR3 nucleotide sequence: TGTGCCAGCAGCTTAGGGAGTCAGGGGAACACTGAAGCTTTCTTT. The encoded protein is CASSLGSQGNTEAFF. The whole variable domain, remainder taken from reference TRBV7-2 and TRBJ1-1, is GAGVSQSPSNKVTEKGKDVELRCDPISGHTALYWYRQSLGQGLEFLIYFQGNSAPDKSGLPSDRFSAERTGGSVSTLTIQRTQQEDSAVYLCASSLGSQGNTEAFFGQGTRLTVV.

Ten or more counts support this clonotype. The gene calls are TRBV5-6 and TRBJ2-1, with 8 bases matching TRBD2. Germline loops: CDR1 SGHDT, CDR2 YYEEEE. The CDR3 loop spans 15 amino acids. Trimming at V came to 2 bases and at J to 7 bases, leaving 8 bases not matched to a gene. The CDR3 sequence is CASSFTGGAVNEQFF. The CDR3 coding sequence is TGTGCCAGCAGCTTTACGGGGGGGGCTGTAAATGAGCAGTTCTTC.

This clonotype occurred many times. The CDR3: CSVGTPGNTEAFF. The CDR3 DNA sequence: TGCAGCGTCGGGACCCCAGGGAACACTGAAGCTTTCTTT. The J gene is TRBJ1-1, the V gene TRBV29-1, with a weak D call TRBD1 (5 bases). V dropped 6 bases and J dropped 1 base, with 12 bases sitting between them. CDR3 size: 13 residues. CDR1 SQVTM and CDR2 ANQGSEA come from the germline V gene.

This clonotype was found many times. The chain uses TRBV7-9 and TRBJ1-2; D not resolved. There are 12 residues in the CDR3. Trimming pared 5 bases from V and 1 base from J, leaving 5 bases between. The V gene's germline CDR1 is SEHNR and CDR2 FQNEAQ (reference sequence). CDR3 in DNA: TGTGCCAGCAGCCCGATTAACTATGGCTACACCTTC. The encoded protein is CASSPINYGYTF.

The sample holds a few counts of this clonotype. This CDR3 reads CAVGGVDTQYF. The CDR3 nucleotides are TGTGCCGTCGGGGGTGTTGATACGCAGTATTTT. The chain recombines TRBV10-3 with TRBJ2-3; TRBD2 might be the D (6 bases). CDR1 and CDR2 from the germline V gene are ENHRY and SYGVKD. The CDR3 loop spans 11 amino acids. Trimming removed 11 bases at V and 6 bases at J, with 12 bases between.

The chain couples TRBV15 to TRBJ1-1; D is unresolved. Trimming removed 0 bases at V and 4 bases at J, with 12 bases between. The CDR3 has 15 amino acids. Germline loops: CDR1 LNHNV, CDR2 YYDKDF (reference sequence). The CDR3 reads CATSRDQDRPTEAFF. CDR3 DNA sequence: TGTGCCACCAGCAGAGATCAGGACCGGCCCACTGAAGCTTTCTTT.

CDR3 residues: CASNFGPGGTEAFF. The CDR3 bases are TGCGCCAGCAATTTTGGGCCCGGGGGCACTGAAGCTTTCTTT. The J gene is TRBJ1-1, the V gene TRBV5-1; D is perhaps TRBD1 (5 bases). Germline V gives CDR1 SGHRS, CDR2 YFSETQ. The CDR3 has 14 amino acids. V was shortened by 6 bases and J by 4 bases, with 16 bases between the two germline ends.

This clonotype was found many times. The chain is built from TRBV6-7 and TRBJ1-6; no reliable D call. TRBV6-7 is reported as an ORF; its role is uncertain. There are 17 residues in the CDR3. Trimming pared 2 bases from V and 9 bases from J, leaving 20 bases between. The chain's CDR3 is CASSYRQTRHRRSPLHF. DNA for the CDR3: TGTGCCAGCAGTTACCGCCAAACCCGGCATCGCCGTTCACCCCTCCACTTT.

In its sample, this clonotype was seen many times. The chain carries TRBV20-1 and TRBJ2-2; D ambiguous. The CDR3 has 12 amino acids. Germline V gene data show CDR1 as DFQATT and CDR2 as SNEGSKA (reference sequence). V was cut by 2 bases and J by 4 bases, with 5 bases left in between. CDR3 residues: CSARSGTGELFF. As DNA, the CDR3 is TGCAGTGCTAGATCGGGCACCGGGGAGCTGTTTTTT.

This clonotype was seen ten or more times. This sequence joins TRBV15 and TRBJ1-2; the match to TRBD1 covers 10 bases. CDR1 is LNHNV and CDR2 is YYDKDF in the germline V gene (reference sequence). The CDR3 contains 16 residues. Unmatched junction bases numbered 9, after V lost 1 base and J lost 7 bases. The CDR3 spells CATSRVAGTGAGGYTF. The CDR3 coding sequence is TGTGCCACCAGCAGAGTAGCCGGGACAGGGGCTGGTGGCTACACCTTC.

A remark on this clonotype: At one of its ends the junction is not consistent with the germline gene, which may arise from a read error. The chain uses TRBV20-1 and TRBJ2-1; 11 nucleotides align to TRBD2. CDR3 length equals 15 residues. Germline CDR1 DFQATT, CDR2 SNEGSKA (reference sequence). CDR3 protein: CCASDGLAGYNEQFF. In nucleotides, the CDR3 is TGCTGTGCTAGCGATGGACTAGCGGGTTACAATGAGCAGTTCTTC.